The 18 T cell receptor beta chains listed next were all sequenced from one sample in a study of blood T cell repertoires in COVID-19. The data were produced by immunoSEQ multiplex PCR, yet TCRdb's version contains in-frame clones alone and is incomplete. The top ten hold 2.3% of the sample, which has roughly 250,000 clones, about nine tenths seen once. The sequencing input was PBMCs or T cells enriched from blood (not recorded which). The receptor set was obtained from a woman between 35 and 50 years old with acute COVID-19.

The chain carries TRBV7-9 and TRBJ2-7; D ambiguous. This CDR3 is 12 amino acids long. With 5 bases removed from V and 0 bases from J, the gap between germline ends came to 5 bases. Looked up from germline, CDR1 is SEHNR and CDR2 is FQNEAQ (reference sequence). CDR3 in DNA: TGTGCCAGCAGCACAAGCTCCTACGAGCAGTACTTC. As protein: CASSTSSYEQYF.

The CDR3 protein is CASSRDREAFF. The CDR3 DNA reads TGTGCCAGCAGCCGGGACAGAGAAGCTTTCTTT. The chain couples TRBV2 to TRBJ1-1; 7 positions match TRBD1. Germline CDR1 reads SNHLY; CDR2 reads FYNNEI. V lost 6 bases, J lost 8 bases, and 3 bases stayed unmatched. CDR3 length: 11 amino acids.

This chain joins TRBV19 and TRBJ2-1, with D possibly matching TRBD1 (5 bases). This CDR3 is 14 amino acids long. Germline CDR1 LNHDA, CDR2 SQIVND (reference sequence). V lost 3 bases to trimming and J lost 3 bases, with 9 bases between them. CDR3 sequence (DNA): TGTGCCAGTAGTATGGGCAGGGACTACAATGAGCAGTTCTTC. It translates to CASSMGRDYNEQFF. The full variable domain, its missing parts supplied by reference TRBV19 and TRBJ2-1, is DGGITQSPKYLFRKEGQNVTLSCEQNLNHDAMYWYRQDPGQGLRLIYYSQIVNDFQKGDIAEGYSVSREKKESFPLTVTSAQKNPTAFYLCASSMGRDYNEQFFGPGTRLTVL.

V is TRBV10-3 and J is TRBJ1-5, with 11 bases fitting TRBD1. CDR1 ENHRY and CDR2 SYGVKD come from the germline V gene. This CDR3 is built from 16 residues. Germline trimming cut 3 bases from V and 2 bases from J; bases unmatched to any gene: 3. DNA of the CDR3: TGTGCCATCAGTGATCCGGGACAGGGGGGCAATCAGCCCCAGCATTTT. Translation gives CAISDPGQGGNQPQHF.

The V gene is TRBV5-1, the J gene TRBJ2-5, with a weak D call TRBD2 (5 bases). V shed 4 bases and J shed 1 base, with 11 bases lying between them. The germline CDR1 and CDR2 sequences are SGHRS and YFSETQ. The CDR3 loop spans 14 amino acids. CDR3 in DNA: TGCGCCAGCAGCCGCGAGCTAGCCCAAGAGACCCAGTACTTC. This encodes CASSRELAQETQYF.

J is TRBJ1-6 and V is TRBV3-1 (or the pseudogene TRBV3-2); TRBD1 might be the D (5 bases). The germline V gene encodes CDR1 LGHDT and CDR2 YNNKEL (reference sequence). This CDR3 spans 13 amino acids. Trimming cost V 7 bases and J 5 bases, with 9 bases left between them. The DNA for the CDR3 is TGTGCCAGCACCCGGACAAATAATTCACCCCTCCACTTT. Protein product: CASTRTNNSPLHF.

CDR3 nucleotides: TGTGCCAGCTCACCCAAAGGACTAGCGGGATCCTACGAGCAGTACTTC. Translating gives CASSPKGLAGSYEQYF. The chain employs TRBV18 and TRBJ2-7; 12 bases match TRBD2. J lost 1 base, V lost 3 bases, and 4 bases had no gene match. CDR1 is KGHSH and CDR2 is LQKENI in the germline V gene. This CDR3 region has 16 residues.

In DNA form, the CDR3 reads TGTGCCAGCATGGGGCCCGGACCCGGCGGGAATACGCAGTATTTT. The encoded protein is CASMGPGPGGNTQYF. The rearrangement uses TRBV27 and TRBJ2-3; D may be TRBD2 (6 bases). With 7 bases removed from V and 7 bases from J, the gap between germline ends came to 21 bases. Germline lookup yields CDR1 MNHEY and CDR2 SMNVEV (reference sequence). The CDR3 extends over 15 amino acids.

The J gene is TRBJ2-1, the V gene TRBV5-1; 7 bases are shared with TRBD2. Trimming removed 4 bases from V and 0 bases from J; junction bases left unmatched: 4. CDR3 length: 15 amino acids. CDR1 is SGHRS and CDR2 is YFSETQ in the germline V gene. CDR3 loop: CASSIKRDSYNEQFF. DNA of the CDR3: TGCGCCAGCAGCATAAAGCGGGACTCCTACAATGAGCAGTTCTTC.

This chain uses TRBV7-2 with TRBJ1-2, with unresolved D. The CDR3 has 12 residues. The V gene's germline CDR1 is SGHTA and CDR2 FQGNSA. Trimming took 5 bases from V and 1 from J, leaving 5 bases between them. The CDR3 sequence is CASSRDNYGYTF. The CDR3, as DNA: TGTGCCAGCAGCCGGGATAACTATGGCTACACCTTC.

The rearrangement uses TRBV6-5 and TRBJ2-7, with a weak D call TRBD2 (6 bases). Germline V gene lookup returns CDR1 MNHEY and CDR2 SVGAGI. V was trimmed by 2 bases and J by 3 bases, leaving 14 bases between them. The CDR3 consists of 15 residues. The CDR3 here is CASSYGGTSNYEQYF. The CDR3 bases are TGTGCCAGCAGTTACGGCGGGACGTCAAACTACGAGCAGTACTTC.

The chain carries TRBV12-3 or TRBV12-4 and TRBJ1-5; D is ambiguous. The CDR3 has 11 residues. V lost 3 bases to trimming and J lost 6 bases, with 3 bases between them. The chain's CDR3 is CASSFGQPQHF. For the CDR3, the DNA is TGTGCCAGCAGTTTCGGTCAGCCCCAGCATTTT.

This clone was recorded only once. This chain connects TRBV9 to TRBJ2-3; 9 bases are shared with TRBD1. The ends lost 3 bases at V and 7 bases at J; junction bases unmatched: 6. The CDR3 contains 14 residues. Germline V lookup: CDR1 SGDLS, CDR2 YYNGEE. The CDR3: CASSAGQGPNTQYF. Written as DNA, the CDR3 is TGTGCCAGCAGCGCGGGACAGGGTCCAAATACGCAGTATTTT.

The chain has TRBV4-1 and TRBJ2-1, with TRBD1 matching 7 bases. The CDR3 is 15 amino acids. Germline V lookup: CDR1 MGHRA, CDR2 YSYEKL. With 6 bases clipped from V and 0 bases from J, the junction kept 5 bases outside the gene matches. DNA of the CDR3: TGCGCCAGCAGAAAACAGGGGAGCTCCTACAATGAGCAGTTCTTC. Translation: CASRKQGSSYNEQFF.

The chain couples TRBV28 to TRBJ1-1, with D perhaps TRBD1 (5 bases). Germline lookup yields CDR1 MDHEN and CDR2 SYDVKM. V gave up 8 bases and J gave up 2 bases, with 12 bases separating them. The CDR3 runs 13 residues. The CDR3 sequence: CASVSTGNTEAFF. The CDR3 DNA is TGTGCCAGCGTATCTACAGGTAACACTGAAGCTTTCTTT.

This chain links TRBV5-6 with TRBJ1-2; 7 bases are shared with TRBD1. V shed 5 bases and J 4 bases; nucleotides not matched to a gene: 5. The germline V gene has CDR1 SGHDT and CDR2 YYEEEE. CDR3 length equals 13 residues. CDR3 in amino acids: CASRLGGFYGYTF. CDR3 DNA: TGTGCCAGCAGGTTAGGGGGCTTCTATGGCTACACCTTC.

This chain links TRBV6-2 or TRBV6-3 with TRBJ1-5; D is undetermined. V shed 2 bases and J shed 0 bases, with 8 bases lying between them. This CDR3 is built from 15 residues. Germline CDR1 is MNHEY and CDR2 is SVGEGT. CDR3 residues: CASSYPVGSNQPQHF. The CDR3 DNA reads TGTGCCAGCAGTTACCCGGTCGGTAGCAATCAGCCCCAGCATTTT.

The gene calls are TRBV28 and TRBJ1-1; TRBD1 matches 8 bases. CDR1 is MDHEN, CDR2 SYDVKM, per germline. V was clipped by 6 bases and J by 6 bases; unmatched bases: 6. The CDR3 has 13 residues. The CDR3 sequence is CASSQGQAPEAFF. The CDR3 nucleotides are TGTGCCAGCAGCCAGGGACAGGCTCCTGAAGCTTTCTTT.